Following are 16 T cell receptor beta chains from one sample sequenced in a study of shared clonotypes between healthy human individuals. Sequenced by immunoSEQ multiplex PCR; TCRdb stores in-frame clones only, minus some. Here the sample spans some 2 million clones, 85% to 95% being singletons. The sequencing sample was made of naive CD4+ T cells sorted from blood. The subset was: CD45RA+ positively selected. These receptors came from a man aged 18-30 years in good health.

The chain joins TRBV30 to TRBJ1-5; D ambiguous. The CDR3 length is 14 residues. V shed 2 bases and J shed 0 bases, with 8 bases lying between them. In germline, CDR1 is GTSNPN, CDR2 SVGIG (reference sequence). The CDR3 DNA follows: TGTGCCTGGAGTTTCTTCGGTAGCAATCAGCCCCAGCATTTT. This sequence encodes CAWSFFGSNQPQHF.

This chain links TRBV18 with TRBJ1-3; D is unresolved. This CDR3 is 15 amino acids long. Germline CDR1 reads KGHSH; CDR2 reads LQKENI. Trimming pared 3 bases from V and 0 bases from J, leaving 9 bases between. CDR3 nucleotides: TGTGCCAGCTCACCGGCGGAGAGCTCTGGAAACACCATATATTTT. Translated: CASSPAESSGNTIYF.

The chain employs TRBV2 and TRBJ1-6; no firm D call. CDR3 size: 14 residues. The germline V and J ends were trimmed by 6 bases and 5 bases, with 11 bases remaining between them. Germline V lookup: CDR1 SNHLY, CDR2 FYNNEI. The CDR3 DNA sequence: TGTGCCAGCAGCCCAGCGAAAAATAATTCACCCCTCCACTTT. Translated, it gives CASSPAKNNSPLHF.

Remarks on this clone: In the same sample, other DNA sequences code for this CDR3. The rearrangement links TRBV5-1 to TRBJ1-2; 7 bases agree with TRBD1. The length of the CDR3 is 14 residues. The V gene end was trimmed by 0 bases and the J gene end by 4 bases; junction bases not matched to a gene: 3. Germline CDR1 reads SGHRS; CDR2 reads YFSETQ. This CDR3 reads CASSLGDSSYGYTF. The CDR3 nucleotides read TGCGCCAGCAGCTTGGGGGACAGCAGCTATGGCTACACCTTC.

The V call is TRBV5-1, the J call TRBJ1-4; TRBD1 matches at 8 bases. Germline CDR1 SGHRS, CDR2 YFSETQ. V lost 2 bases and J lost 10; bases outside the gene matches: 7. The CDR3 is 14 residues long. The CDR3 region is CASSLGQGQGKLFF. In nucleotides, the CDR3 is TGCGCCAGCAGCTTAGGACAGGGACAAGGAAAACTGTTTTTT. Full variable domain (outside the CDR3, taken from reference TRBV5-1 and TRBJ1-4): KAGVTQTPRYLIKTRGQQVTLSCSPISGHRSVSWYQQTPGQGLQFLFEYFSETQRNKGNFPGRFSGRQFSNSRSEMNVSTLELGDSALYLCASSLGQGQGKLFFGSGTQLSVL.

The chain carries TRBV28 and TRBJ2-1, with D hard to call. Germline V lookup: CDR1 MDHEN, CDR2 SYDVKM. This CDR3 region has 16 residues. With 7 bases removed from V and 4 bases from J, the gap between germline ends came to 20 bases. The CDR3 DNA reads as TGTGCCAGCAACCCCCCTACCGCGGTCAGATACAATGAGCAGTTCTTC. This translates into CASNPPTAVRYNEQFF.

This clone was found once. The rearrangement uses TRBV28 and TRBJ2-7; 8 bases match TRBD1. This CDR3 region has 17 residues. Trimming at V came to 6 bases and at J to 4 bases, leaving 17 bases not matched to a gene. The germline V gene encodes CDR1 MDHEN and CDR2 SYDVKM. The CDR3 bases are TGTGCCAGCAGGCTTGGGGTCGGACAGGGAAAGGAGTACGAGCAGTACTTC. It encodes CASRLGVGQGKEYEQYF.

As to this clone: This same CDR3 is encoded by further DNA sequences in the sample. This sequence joins TRBV18 and TRBJ2-7; D is unclear. CDR3 length equals 12 residues. Trimming took off 1 base at V and 3 bases at J, with 4 bases between the two ends. Per the germline V gene, CDR1 is KGHSH and CDR2 is LQKENI. This CDR3 reads CASSPRDYEQYF. The CDR3 DNA follows: TGTGCCAGCTCACCACGGGACTACGAGCAGTACTTC.

This clone showed up just once. The chain employs TRBV2 and TRBJ2-7, with a weak D call TRBD1 (6 bases). CDR3 length equals 12 residues. In germline, CDR1 is SNHLY, CDR2 FYNNEI. CDR3 DNA sequence: TGTGCTTCATCGGGACATACCTACGAGCAGTACTTC. This encodes CASSGHTYEQYF. The whole variable domain, remainder taken from reference TRBV2 and TRBJ2-7, is EPEVTQTPSHQVTQMGQEVILRCVPISNHLYFYWYRQILGQKVEFLVSFYNNEISEKSEIFDDQFSVERPDGSNFTLKIRSTKLEDSAMYFCASSGHTYEQYFGPGTRLTVT.

This sequence joins TRBV19 and TRBJ1-6, with a possible D match to TRBD1 (5 bases). Trimming left V 2 bases short and J 7 bases short, with 15 bases between. The length of the CDR3 is 16 residues. Germline V CDR1 and CDR2: LNHDA, SQIVND (reference sequence). The CDR3 loop reads CASSIRPRAGNSPLHF. In DNA form, the CDR3 reads TGTGCCAGTAGTATACGGCCCAGGGCGGGAAATTCACCCCTCCACTTT.

The chain has TRBV7-9 and TRBJ2-3; no definite D call. Germline V gene lookup returns CDR1 SEHNR and CDR2 FQNEAQ (reference sequence). This CDR3 is 13 amino acids long. The V end lost 5 bases, the J end lost 3 bases, and 9 bases lay between the germline ends. Written as DNA, the CDR3 is TGTGCCAGCAGCGAACTTGTGACAGATACGCAGTATTTT. This sequence encodes CASSELVTDTQYF.

Comments on this clone: One end of the junction varies from germline; a read error may be responsible. The rearrangement joins TRBV6-4 to TRBJ1-1; possible D gene TRBD1, 6 bases. CDR3 length equals 14 residues. Germline V gives CDR1 MRHNA, CDR2 SNTAGT. The CDR3 nucleotides are TGTGCCATCAGTGAAGACAGGTTGAACACTGAAGCTTTCTTT. This translates into CAISEDRLNTEAFF.

Turning to this clone: Other DNA sequences within the sample encode an identical CDR3. This sequence joins TRBV5-1 and TRBJ1-1, with D perhaps TRBD1 (5 bases). Germline assignment: CDR1 SGHRS and CDR2 YFSETQ. This CDR3 region has 14 residues. V dropped 4 bases and J dropped 0 bases, with 10 bases sitting between them. CDR3 in DNA: TGCGCCAGCAGCCAACAGGTTATGAACACTGAAGCTTTCTTT. Protein sequence: CASSQQVMNTEAFF.

The chain uses TRBV7-9 and TRBJ2-7; tentatively, D is TRBD2 (6 bases). Germline lookup yields CDR1 SEHNR and CDR2 FQNEAQ (reference sequence). V shed 2 bases and J shed 7 bases, with 9 bases lying between them. CDR3 length equals 12 residues. CDR3 sequence (DNA): TGTGCCAGCAGCTTAATTGGAGGGGAGCAGTACTTC. Its protein is CASSLIGGEQYF.

This chain connects TRBV7-2 to TRBJ2-4, with 8 positions matching TRBD2. This CDR3 spans 14 amino acids. The germline V gene has CDR1 SGHTA and CDR2 FQGNSA. The ends lost 5 bases at V and 9 bases at J; junction bases unmatched: 9. The CDR3 region is CASSPSGGKSIQYF. The DNA of the CDR3 is TGTGCCAGCAGCCCCAGCGGGGGTAAGAGCATTCAGTACTTC.

As for this clone: Other DNA sequences of this sample code for an identical CDR3. The chain joins TRBV28 to TRBJ2-7; maybe TRBD2 (7 bases). Trimming pared 3 bases from V and 4 bases from J, leaving 10 bases between. The CDR3 loop spans 13 amino acids. Germline assignment: CDR1 MDHEN and CDR2 SYDVKM. The CDR3 here is CASSFGGPYEQYF. CDR3 DNA: TGTGCCAGCAGTTTCGGGGGGCCTTACGAGCAGTACTTC.